This paragraph reports one TCR beta chain. Its antigen is undetermined. The PCR used 60 Vbeta and 13 Jbeta primers. The table came from immunoSEQ multiplex PCR; TCRdb's copy has only in-frame clones and leaves some out. This table holds about 130,000 clones. Donors counted as nominally healthy when sampled, yet unrecorded immune exposures were likely. The data originate from a study of cytomegalovirus exposure and HLA in healthy donors. Findings and limits, study-wide: TRBV6-2, TRBV6-3 and other indistinguishable V segments were excluded. There were several of the most significant clusters that appeared linked to common viral pathogens in a later analysis. When a later analysis compared HLA-associated TCR beta chains with equally common others, the HLA-associated chains turned out to be more clonally expanded and to have lower generation probabilities.

After removal of 5 bases from V and 7 bases from J, the junction contained 5 bases not matched to a gene. The CDR3 runs to 14 residues. The germline V gene encodes CDR1 SGHVS and CDR2 FQNEAQ. The receptor was isolated from a man aged 40-49 years in good health and CMV-seronegative. Sequencing was carried out using PBMCs. The gene calls are TRBV7-8 and TRBJ1-5; 10 nucleotides line up with TRBD1. This CDR3 reads CASSMTGGGQPQHF. CDR3 coding DNA: TGTGCCAGCAGCATGACAGGGGGCGGGCAGCCCCAGCATTTT.